Below are 18 T cell receptor beta chains sequenced from a single sample in a study of blood T cells in healthy people across ages. A second PCR of about 7 to 12 cycles used a sample-barcoded 5' primer and a J-beta primer mix. MiXCR, run by TCRdb on the 5' RACE reads, gives a single entry per CDR3 protein. This sample has 2 million or so distinct CDR3 sequences, with roughly 52% found just once. The sample taken for sequencing was blood. The receptors shown here come from a woman between 35 and 50 years old in good health.

CDR3 in amino acids: CASGRGGGMDTEAFF. In nucleotides, the CDR3 is TGTGCCAGCGGCCGGGGAGGGGGGATGGACACTGAAGCTTTCTTT. The rearrangement joins TRBV3-1 to TRBJ1-1, with D tentatively TRBD1 (6 bases). V lost 8 bases and J lost 3, with 19 bases in between. Germline assignment: CDR1 LGHDT and CDR2 YNNKEL (reference sequence). There are 15 residues in the CDR3.

J is TRBJ2-5 and V is TRBV2; 10 nucleotides line up with TRBD1. The DNA end is more similar to TRBJ2-7, so the J call may be wrong. The CDR3 totals 15 residues. Looked up from germline, CDR1 is SNHLY and CDR2 is FYNNEI. Here the CDR3 DNA reads TGTGCCAGCTCGCGTGACAGACAGGGGGCGCCCGAGCAGTACTTC. Translation gives CASSRDRQGAPEQYF.

This chain connects TRBV7-9 to TRBJ2-1; weak D call: TRBD2 (6 bases). The CDR3 has 13 amino acids. V was clipped by 2 bases and J by 9 bases, with 11 bases between them. Germline CDR1 reads SEHNR; CDR2 reads FQNEAQ (reference sequence). This chain's CDR3 is CASSLFNGGEQFF. The CDR3 nucleotides are TGTGCCAGCAGCTTATTCAACGGGGGTGAGCAGTTCTTC.

The V gene is TRBV7-2, the J gene TRBJ1-2; perhaps TRBD1 as D (6 bases). The CDR3 runs to 16 residues. The germline CDR1 and CDR2 sequences are SGHTA and FQGNSA. The V end lost 5 bases, the J end lost 2 bases, and 18 bases lay between the germline ends. For the CDR3, the DNA is TGTGCCAGCAGCCTACGACCGACGGACAGAAACTATGGCTACACCTTC. This translates into CASSLRPTDRNYGYTF.

V usage is TRBV6-6 and J usage is TRBJ2-4; the match to TRBD2 covers 9 bases. V lost 2 bases to trimming and J lost 1 base; unmatched junction nucleotides: 0. In germline, CDR1 is MNHNY, CDR2 SVGAGI (reference sequence). This CDR3 contains 15 residues. In DNA form, the CDR3 reads TGTGCCAGCAGTTACACTAGCGGGGCCAAAAACATTCAGTACTTC. It is translated as CASSYTSGAKNIQYF.

This clonotype has just a few counts. The chain joins TRBV4-2 to TRBJ2-1; D remains unclear. Germline CDR1 is LGHNA and CDR2 is YNFKEQ. Trimming took 0 bases from V and 3 from J, leaving 12 bases between them. The CDR3 is 16 amino acids. The CDR3 sequence: CASSQESDLIYNEQFF. CDR3 DNA: TGTGCCAGCAGCCAAGAGTCCGACTTAATCTACAATGAGCAGTTCTTC.

This clonotype was seen a few times. V gene TRBV5-1 combines with J gene TRBJ2-3, with a possible D match to TRBD2 (7 bases). This CDR3 comprises 15 residues. The germline V gene encodes CDR1 SGHRS and CDR2 YFSETQ. Trimming removed 2 bases from V and 2 bases from J, with 12 bases in between. The CDR3 coding sequence is TGCGCCAGCAGCTTTCGGGGGGCCAACACAGATACGCAGTATTTT. This encodes CASSFRGANTDTQYF.

The rearrangement joins TRBV27 to TRBJ2-4, with 12 positions matching TRBD2. The DNA end favors TRBJ2-7, so the J call may be wrong. Germline CDR1 MNHEY, CDR2 SMNVEV (reference sequence). The CDR3 is 14 amino acids. The CDR3 sequence is CASSQLAGGHEQYF. In DNA, the CDR3 is TGTGCCAGCAGCCAACTAGCGGGGGGCCACGAGCAGTACTTC.

This chain's CDR3 is CASSRDRVGLAVEKLFF. The DNA for the CDR3 is TGTGCCAGCAGTCGGGACAGGGTGGGACTAGCGGTGGAAAAACTGTTTTTT. This chain uses TRBV4-2 with TRBJ1-4; the match to TRBD1 covers 9 bases. Germline trimming cut 6 bases from V and 8 bases from J; bases unmatched to any gene: 16. The CDR3 runs to 17 residues. CDR1 is LGHNA and CDR2 is YNFKEQ in the germline V gene.

The chain is built from TRBV3-1 and TRBJ1-6; D unresolved. This CDR3 has 15 residues. V lost 2 bases and J lost 7, with 12 bases in between. Looked up from germline, CDR1 is LGHDT and CDR2 is YNNKEL (reference sequence). The CDR3 coding sequence is TGTGCCAGCAGCCAACTCGATGGGCAGAATTCACCCCTCCACTTT. It specifies CASSQLDGQNSPLHF.

The genes are TRBV20-1 and TRBJ2-1; 8 positions agree with TRBD2. The J call could be wrong; TRBJ2-7 is a better fit for the DNA end. Germline CDR1 and CDR2: DFQATT and SNEGSKA (reference sequence). This CDR3 is built from 14 residues. In DNA, the CDR3 is TGCAGTGCTAGAACAGCGGGGGCCTCCTACGAGCAGTACTTC. Its protein is CSARTAGASYEQYF.

This clonotype was seen a few times. The V call is TRBV7-2, the J call TRBJ2-7, with D unclear. V lost 1 base and J 6 bases, leaving 10 bases between the germline ends. There are 13 residues in the CDR3. From germline, CDR1 is SGHTA and CDR2 FQGNSA. The CDR3 reads CASSLVMGSEQYF. The CDR3 DNA reads TGTGCCAGCAGCTTAGTTATGGGAAGCGAGCAGTACTTC.

V usage is TRBV5-1 and J usage is TRBJ2-7, with TRBD1 matching 10 bases. V was pared by 7 bases and J by 10 bases, with 17 bases of the junction left unmatched. Per germline, CDR1 SGHRS and CDR2 YFSETQ. This CDR3 contains 15 residues. The CDR3 coding sequence is TGCGCCAGCTTTGACTTCGGGACAGGGGTCCGGAGACAGTACTTC. Protein: CASFDFGTGVRRQYF.

The chain carries TRBV2 and TRBJ2-7, with D tentatively TRBD1 or TRBD2 (5 bases each). Trimming shortened V by 3 bases and J by 1 base, and 16 bases separated the two germline ends. Germline V gene data show CDR1 as SNHLY and CDR2 as FYNNEI. This CDR3 is 16 amino acids long. The CDR3 loop is CASSDPQRDRSYEQYF. CDR3 nucleotides: TGTGCCAGCAGTGACCCCCAACGGGACCGATCCTACGAGCAGTACTTC.

J is TRBJ2-7 and V is TRBV7-2; D call uncertain. Between the trimmed V and J ends, which lost 1 base and 3 bases, there was a span of 13 bases. From germline, CDR1 is SGHTA and CDR2 FQGNSA. The CDR3 extends over 15 amino acids. CDR3 sequence: CASSLGPRDNYEQYF. CDR3 DNA: TGTGCCAGCAGCTTAGGACCACGAGATAACTACGAGCAGTACTTC.

The table lists this clonotype with a count of one. This rearrangement joins TRBV12-3 or TRBV12-4 to TRBJ2-6, with D possibly called TRBD1 or TRBD2 (5 bases each). V dropped 7 bases and J dropped 0 bases, with 7 bases sitting between them. CDR3 length: 14 amino acids. The CDR3 reads CASTGTSGANVLTF. The CDR3 DNA follows: TGTGCCAGCACGGGGACCTCTGGGGCCAACGTCCTGACTTTC.

Note on this clonotype: A junction boundary mismatches the germline segment, possibly from a read error. CDR3 nucleotides: TGTGCCAGTAGCTTCCCTGGCCAGCCCAGCTACGAGCAGTACTTC. It encodes CASSFPGQPSYEQYF. This rearrangement joins TRBV5-6 to TRBJ2-7; D unresolved. This CDR3 contains 15 residues. Germline CDR1 is SGHDT and CDR2 is YYEEEE.

The genes are TRBV12-3 or TRBV12-4 and TRBJ2-1; D not certain. This CDR3 has 14 residues. V was clipped by 4 bases and J by 4 bases, with 11 bases between them. The CDR3 protein is CASSWVDGYNEQFF. The CDR3, as DNA: TGTGCCAGCAGTTGGGTGGACGGTTACAATGAGCAGTTCTTC.